Listed below are T cell receptor beta chains from one sample, sequenced in a study of Siglec-9 on CD8 T cells in melanoma. The method was immunoSEQ multiplex PCR; TCRdb's version includes in-frame clones alone and lacks a portion of them. The sample yields tens of thousands of clones, 80% seen once. The sequencing input was Siglec-9- CD8+ T cells sorted from blood. These receptors all stem from a human donor in good health. The conserved cysteine and the conserved F or W are not part of the CDR3 here. A D gene is named only where the DNA matches it firmly.

V gene	D gene	CDR3 protein
TRBV30	.	AWSGGARAF
TRBV27	TRBD1	ASRAAQGVSDTQY
TRBV19	TRBD1	ASSIEGYRGRTDTQY
TRBV25-1	.	ASSEPGTLVGGYT
TRBV27	.	ALLIKGEQF
TRBV6-1	TRBD2	ASSEARGGPSTDTQY
TRBV20-1	.	SANSPAF
TRBV27	.	ASSQYNEQF
TRBV6-1	.	ASSVSPGVGNYNEQF
TRBV4-1	.	ASSPRGSDSYEQY